Listed here is a single T cell receptor (beta chain). This sample was taken from a study of T cells after yellow fever vaccination. This CDR3 has 17 amino acids. V shed 4 bases and J 6 bases; nucleotides not matched to a gene: 13. Germline V CDR1 and CDR2: SEHNR, FQNEAQ (reference sequence). From the 5' RACE reads, TCRdb called clonotypes with MiXCR, one entry per CDR3 protein. The data contain 600,000 to 750,000 distinct CDR3 sequences, about 12% of them seen just once; the ten biggest clones take up 14% to 15%. The V call is TRBV7-9, the J call TRBJ2-1; TRBD2 matches at 9 bases. The receptor's source is a man aged 30 to 45 who received the YFV17D yellow fever vaccine. The sequencing used PBMCs, collected on the day of the yellow fever booster vaccination. The CDR3: CASSWFSSTSGINEQFF. The CDR3 DNA is TGTGCCAGCAGCTGGTTTAGCTCGACTAGCGGAATCAATGAGCAGTTCTTC.